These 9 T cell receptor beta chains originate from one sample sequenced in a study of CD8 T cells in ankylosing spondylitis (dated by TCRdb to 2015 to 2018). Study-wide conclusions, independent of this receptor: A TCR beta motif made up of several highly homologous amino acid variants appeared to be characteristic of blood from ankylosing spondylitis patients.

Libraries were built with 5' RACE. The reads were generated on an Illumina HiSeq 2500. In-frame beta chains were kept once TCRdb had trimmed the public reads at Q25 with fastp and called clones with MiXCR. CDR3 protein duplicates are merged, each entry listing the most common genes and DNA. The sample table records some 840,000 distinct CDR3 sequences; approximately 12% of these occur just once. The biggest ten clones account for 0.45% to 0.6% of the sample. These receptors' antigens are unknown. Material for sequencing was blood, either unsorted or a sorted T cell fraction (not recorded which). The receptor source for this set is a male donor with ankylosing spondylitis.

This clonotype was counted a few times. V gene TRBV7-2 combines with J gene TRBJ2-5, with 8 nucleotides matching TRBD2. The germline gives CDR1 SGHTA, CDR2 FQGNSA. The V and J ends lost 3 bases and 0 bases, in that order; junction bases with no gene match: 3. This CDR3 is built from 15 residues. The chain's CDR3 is CASSFQRGYQETQYF. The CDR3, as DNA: TGTGCCAGCAGCTTCCAGCGGGGGTACCAAGAGACCCAGTACTTC.

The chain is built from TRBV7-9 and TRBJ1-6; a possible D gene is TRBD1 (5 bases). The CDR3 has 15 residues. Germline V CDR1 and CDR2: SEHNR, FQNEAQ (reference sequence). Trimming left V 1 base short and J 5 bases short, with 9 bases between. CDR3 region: CASSLGGTNNSPLHF. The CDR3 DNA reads TGTGCCAGCAGCTTAGGCGGGACCAATAATTCACCCCTCCACTTT.

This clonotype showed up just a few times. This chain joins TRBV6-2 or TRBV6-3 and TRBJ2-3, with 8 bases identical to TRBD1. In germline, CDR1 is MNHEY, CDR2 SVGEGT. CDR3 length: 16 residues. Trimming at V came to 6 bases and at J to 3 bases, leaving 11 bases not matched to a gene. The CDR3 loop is CASSRWTGLPTDTQYF. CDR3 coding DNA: TGTGCCAGCAGCCGGTGGACAGGGCTACCGACAGATACGCAGTATTTT.

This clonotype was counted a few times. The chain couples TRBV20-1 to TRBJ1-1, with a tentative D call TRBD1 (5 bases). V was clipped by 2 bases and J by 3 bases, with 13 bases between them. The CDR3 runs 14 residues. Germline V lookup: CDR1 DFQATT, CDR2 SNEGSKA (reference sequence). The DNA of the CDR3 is TGCAGTGCTAGACCACCCGGGGCGGACACTGAAGCTTTCTTT. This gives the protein CSARPPGADTEAFF.

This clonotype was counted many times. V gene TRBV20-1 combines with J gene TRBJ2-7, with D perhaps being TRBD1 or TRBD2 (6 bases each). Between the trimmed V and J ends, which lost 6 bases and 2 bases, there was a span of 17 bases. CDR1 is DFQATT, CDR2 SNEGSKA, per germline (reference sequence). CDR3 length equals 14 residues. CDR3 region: CSARDRRGPYEQYF. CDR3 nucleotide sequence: TGCAGTGCCCGTGACAGGAGGGGACCCTACGAGCAGTACTTC.

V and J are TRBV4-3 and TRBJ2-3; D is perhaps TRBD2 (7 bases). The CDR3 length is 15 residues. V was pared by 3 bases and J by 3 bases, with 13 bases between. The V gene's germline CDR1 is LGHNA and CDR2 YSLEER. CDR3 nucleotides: TGCGCCAGCAGCCAGAGGGGGGGATTTACAGATACGCAGTATTTT. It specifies CASSQRGGFTDTQYF.

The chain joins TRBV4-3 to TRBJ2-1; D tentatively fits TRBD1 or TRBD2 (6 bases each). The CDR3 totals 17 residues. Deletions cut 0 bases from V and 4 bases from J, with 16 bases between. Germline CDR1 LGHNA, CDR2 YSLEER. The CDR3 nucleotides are TGCGCCAGCAGCCAAGATGGGTTCTGGGGGGCGTACAATGAGCAGTTCTTC. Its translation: CASSQDGFWGAYNEQFF.

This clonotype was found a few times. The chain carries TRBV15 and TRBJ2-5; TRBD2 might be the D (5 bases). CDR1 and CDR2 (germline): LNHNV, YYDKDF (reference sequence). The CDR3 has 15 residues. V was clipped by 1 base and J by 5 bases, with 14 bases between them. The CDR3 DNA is TGTGCCACCAGCAGAGGAGGGATGGGATGGGAGACCCAGTACTTC. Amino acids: CATSRGGMGWETQYF.

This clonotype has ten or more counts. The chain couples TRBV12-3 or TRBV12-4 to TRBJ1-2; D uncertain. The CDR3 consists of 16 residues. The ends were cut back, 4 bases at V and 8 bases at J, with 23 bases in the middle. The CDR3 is CASSSRASAPIGGYTF. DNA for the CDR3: TGTGCCAGCAGTTCCCGGGCCTCAGCCCCCATCGGGGGCTACACCTTC.